A selection of T cell receptor beta chains follows, all from one sample in a study of graft-versus-host responses after intestinal transplantation. Profiled with immunoSEQ multiplex PCR; TCRdb holds only in-frame clones, not every one. The sample records some 46,000 clones, over 85% being singletons. Sequenced material: PBMCs, taken 750 to 800 days after a first intestinal transplant, on the day of a second. These receptors were obtained from a human patient who received an intestinal transplant, so some T cells may come from the graft donor. The CDR3 runs from the conserved cysteine through the conserved F or W. The order of the fields is D gene, V gene, clone size, J gene, CDR3 DNA, CDR3 protein. The D gene is left open where the match is weak. Clone size, where shown, is once, few, many, or a class for clones that have expanded.

D gene: .; V gene: TRBV10-3; clone size: few; J gene: TRBJ1-1; CDR3 DNA: TGTGCCATCAGTGAGTCCGGGGGGATGAACACTGAAGCTTTCTTT; CDR3 protein: CAISESGGMNTEAFF
D gene: .; V gene: TRBV7-8; clone size: once; J gene: TRBJ2-5; CDR3 DNA: TGTGCCAGCAGCTGGAACTCGGGCGGGGAGACCCAGTACTTC; CDR3 protein: CASSWNSGGETQYF
D gene: TRBD1; V gene: TRBV18; clone size: .; J gene: TRBJ2-1; CDR3 DNA: TGTGCCAGCTCCCTCCGGGACAGGGTCACAAATGAGCAGTTCTTC; CDR3 protein: CASSLRDRVTNEQFF
D gene: TRBD1; V gene: TRBV18; clone size: once; J gene: TRBJ2-7; CDR3 DNA: TGTGCCAGCTCACCAAAGGGGACAGGGGCTTACGAGCAGTACTTC; CDR3 protein: CASSPKGTGAYEQYF
D gene: .; V gene: TRBV5-1; clone size: .; J gene: TRBJ1-1; CDR3 DNA: TGCGCCAGCAGCCCCCGACAGGACGGGACTGAAGCTTTCTTT; CDR3 protein: CASSPRQDGTEAFF
D gene: .; V gene: TRBV10-3; clone size: .; J gene: TRBJ2-7; CDR3 DNA: TGTGCCATCAGTGCTCTGCGGGACGACGAGCAGTACTTC; CDR3 protein: CAISALRDDEQYF
D gene: .; V gene: TRBV21-1; clone size: .; J gene: TRBJ2-1; CDR3 DNA: TGTGCCAGCAGCACCTTAGCGGGAGTAAGATCGAATGAGCAGTTCTTC; CDR3 protein: CASSTLAGVRSNEQFF
D gene: .; V gene: TRBV2; clone size: .; J gene: TRBJ1-5; CDR3 DNA: TGTGCCAGCAGCGCGCAGGGAAGTGATAATCAGCCCCAGCATTTT; CDR3 protein: CASSAQGSDNQPQHF
D gene: .; V gene: TRBV6-1; clone size: .; J gene: TRBJ2-7; CDR3 DNA: TGTGCCAGCAGTACACGGAGCTCCTACGAGCAGTACTTC; CDR3 protein: CASSTRSSYEQYF
D gene: .; V gene: TRBV9; clone size: .; J gene: TRBJ2-3; CDR3 DNA: TGTGCCAGCAGCGGGAGGGGAACTAGCACAGATACGCAGTATTTT; CDR3 protein: CASSGRGTSTDTQYF
D gene: TRBD2; V gene: TRBV6-6; clone size: .; J gene: TRBJ2-1; CDR3 DNA: TGTGCCAGCAGTTACTCGGGGGGACTAAATGAGCAGTTCTTC; CDR3 protein: CASSYSGGLNEQFF
D gene: .; V gene: TRBV18; clone size: .; J gene: TRBJ1-1; CDR3 DNA: TGTGCCAGCTCACCCTCAGGAAGGCGTGAAGCTTTCTTT; CDR3 protein: CASSPSGRREAFF